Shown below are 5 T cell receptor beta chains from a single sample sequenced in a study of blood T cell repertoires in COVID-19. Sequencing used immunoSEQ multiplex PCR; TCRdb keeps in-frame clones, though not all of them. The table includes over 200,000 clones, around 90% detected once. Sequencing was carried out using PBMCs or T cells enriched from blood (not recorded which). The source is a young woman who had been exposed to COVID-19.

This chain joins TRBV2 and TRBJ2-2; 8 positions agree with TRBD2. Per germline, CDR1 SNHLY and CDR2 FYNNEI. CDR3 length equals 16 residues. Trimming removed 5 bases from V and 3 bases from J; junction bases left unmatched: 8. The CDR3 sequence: CASSKFGTRDTGELFF. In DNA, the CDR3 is TGTGCCAGCAGTAAGTTCGGGACTAGGGACACCGGGGAGCTGTTTTTT.

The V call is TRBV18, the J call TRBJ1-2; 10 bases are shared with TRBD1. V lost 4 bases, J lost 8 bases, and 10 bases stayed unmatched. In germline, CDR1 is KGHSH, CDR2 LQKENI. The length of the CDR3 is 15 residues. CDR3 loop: CASSQPGTGVTGYTF. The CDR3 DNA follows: TGTGCCAGCTCACAACCCGGGACAGGGGTAACGGGCTACACCTTC.

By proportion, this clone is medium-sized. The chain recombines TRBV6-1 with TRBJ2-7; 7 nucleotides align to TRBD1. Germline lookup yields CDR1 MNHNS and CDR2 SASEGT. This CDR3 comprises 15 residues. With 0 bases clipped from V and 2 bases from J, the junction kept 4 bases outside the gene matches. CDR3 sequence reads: CASSEATGEPYEQYF. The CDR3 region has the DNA TGTGCCAGCAGTGAAGCTACAGGGGAACCCTACGAGCAGTACTTC.

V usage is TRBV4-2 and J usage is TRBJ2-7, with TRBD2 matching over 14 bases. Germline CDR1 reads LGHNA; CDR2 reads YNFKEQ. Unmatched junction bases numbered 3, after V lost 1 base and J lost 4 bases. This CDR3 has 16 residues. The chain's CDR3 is CASSQVTSGRAYEQYF. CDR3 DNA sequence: TGTGCCAGCAGCCAAGTGACTAGCGGGAGGGCTTACGAGCAGTACTTC.

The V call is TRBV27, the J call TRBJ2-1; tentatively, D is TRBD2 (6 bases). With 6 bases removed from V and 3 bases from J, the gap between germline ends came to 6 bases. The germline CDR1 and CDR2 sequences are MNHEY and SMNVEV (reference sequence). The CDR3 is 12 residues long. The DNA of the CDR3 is TGTGCCAGCAGGGGGGGCTACAATGAGCAGTTCTTC. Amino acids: CASRGGYNEQFF.